This TCR beta chain derives from a study of response to subunit inactivated influenza vaccine. TCRdb reprocessed the RT-PCR reads with MiXCR, giving one entry per CDR3 protein. The table records roughly 500,000 distinct CDR3 sequences, 20% to 25% of them present only once. The CDR3 is 13 residues long. Germline V lookup: CDR1 KGHSH, CDR2 LQKENI. With 3 bases removed from V and 1 base from J, the gap between germline ends came to 7 bases. This same sample was also part of a study on T cells expressing NK-cell markers. That paper notes: TCR beta cDNA was made by 5'RACE template switching with UMIs. The authors sequenced eight donors, of whom seven were HCMV-seropositive and one was seronegative. Dominance of the CD3+CD56-NKG2C+ fraction by these clonotypes also held in several donors.

This sequence was found in a man in his fifties or sixties who received an inactivated influenza vaccine. The source material was CD4+ T cells sorted from PBMCs, sampled less than 13 days after vaccination. V gene TRBV18 combines with J gene TRBJ2-7; no clear D. In nucleotides, the CDR3 is TGTGCCAGCTCACCGAGTCGATCCTACGAGCAGTACTTC. Encoded protein: CASSPSRSYEQYF. Filled out from reference TRBV18 and TRBJ2-7, the complete variable domain reads NAGVMQNPRHLVRRRGQEARLRCSPMKGHSHVYWYRQLPEEGLKFMVYLQKENIIDESGMPKERFSAEFPKEGPSILRIQQVVRGDSAAYFCASSPSRSYEQYFGPGTRLTVT.